Listed here are 23 T cell receptor beta chains from one sample, sequenced in a study of blood T cells in healthy people across ages. Next came a second PCR, run for about 7 to 12 cycles, which used a sample-barcoded 5' primer along with a J-beta primer mix. MiXCR was run by TCRdb on the 5' RACE reads, yielding one entry per CDR3 protein. The sample has 600,000 to 800,000 distinct CDR3 sequences, more than 45% seen once. Sequencing was performed on blood. The receptors come from a woman of 80 years or more in good health.

This clonotype turned up a few times. The rearrangement links TRBV5-1 to TRBJ1-1, with D maybe TRBD1 (6 bases). The CDR3 extends over 13 amino acids. Looked up from germline, CDR1 is SGHRS and CDR2 is YFSETQ. The V end was cut by 4 bases, the J end by 1 base, with 8 bases between. CDR3 amino acids: CASSMGQNTEAFF. The CDR3 DNA reads as TGCGCCAGCAGCATGGGACAGAACACTGAAGCTTTCTTT.

The chain couples TRBV4-1 to TRBJ1-5; D not resolved. The ends were cut back, 0 bases at V and 0 bases at J, with 9 bases in the middle. The germline V gene has CDR1 MGHRA and CDR2 YSYEKL. This CDR3 is built from 16 residues. The CDR3 here is CASSQEGYDSNQPQHF. CDR3 coding DNA: TGCGCCAGCAGCCAAGAGGGGTACGATAGCAATCAGCCCCAGCATTTT.

Worth noting for this clonotype: Possible read error: a much larger clone is one base away. The rearrangement links TRBV27 to TRBJ2-6; the D gene is possibly TRBD2 (5 bases). V was clipped by 8 bases and J by 0 bases, with 14 bases between them. Looked up from germline, CDR1 is MNHEY and CDR2 is SMNVEV (reference sequence). The CDR3 loop spans 16 amino acids. The CDR3 bases are TGTGCCAGCGTCCCGACTAAAAACTCTGGGGCCAACGTCCTGACTTTC. Residues: CASVPTKNSGANVLTF.

Only one count was recorded for this clonotype. A much larger clone is a single base away; this may be a read error. The chain joins TRBV3-1 to TRBJ2-1, with 13 bases matching TRBD2. The DNA end favors TRBJ2-7, so the J call may be wrong. This CDR3 comprises 15 residues. Per the germline V gene, CDR1 is LGHDT and CDR2 is YNNKEL (reference sequence). The chain's CDR3 is CASSPGLAGEYEQYF. The CDR3 DNA is TGTGCCAGCAGCCCTGGACTAGCGGGAGAGTATGAGCAGTACTTC.

A note on this clonotype: This sequence may be a read error, since a much larger clone differs from it by one base. The rearrangement uses TRBV12-3 or TRBV12-4 and TRBJ1-5; 8 bases agree with TRBD1. The CDR3 runs 18 residues. The chain's CDR3 is CASSLIGRGLGGNLPQHF. CDR3 nucleotide sequence: TGTGCCAGCAGTTTAATTGGCAGGGGGCTGGGTGGCAATCTGCCCCAGCATTTT.

The rearrangement uses TRBV24-1 and TRBJ1-2; TRBD1 is a possible D gene (5 bases). Looked up from germline, CDR1 is KGHDR and CDR2 is SFDVKD. The CDR3 runs to 13 residues. V shed 4 bases and J shed 7 bases, with 12 bases lying between them. CDR3 sequence reads: CATSDRGRRGYTF. Here the CDR3 DNA reads TGTGCCACCAGTGACCGGGGGAGACGTGGCTACACCTTC.

On this clonotype: A much more abundant neighbour one base away suggests this may be a read error. The DNA of the CDR3 is TGTGCCTGCAGTTTCGGGACAGGTGGGGCCAACGTCCTGACTTTC. This encodes CACSFGTGGANVLTF. This chain links TRBV28 with TRBJ2-6, with 8 bases matching TRBD1. This CDR3 has 15 residues. Germline CDR1 MDHEN, CDR2 SYDVKM.

This chain joins TRBV20-1 and TRBJ2-5; D is unresolved. Germline V lookup: CDR1 DFQATT, CDR2 SNEGSKA (reference sequence). V lost 3 bases and J lost 5, with 10 bases in between. The CDR3 has 12 amino acids. The CDR3 loop is CSARYSQETQYF. CDR3 in DNA: TGCAGTGCTAGGTATAGCCAGGAGACCCAGTACTTC.

Many counts were recorded for this clonotype. This sequence joins TRBV11-2 and TRBJ2-3, with D maybe TRBD1 (5 bases). V shed 5 bases and J shed 4 bases, with 22 bases lying between them. Germline CDR1 reads SGHAT; CDR2 reads FQNNGV. There are 17 residues in the CDR3. Here the CDR3 DNA reads TGTGCCAGCAGCCGAGGTACTGGGGCGGCTTTGTCAGATACGCAGTATTTT. Amino acids: CASSRGTGAALSDTQYF.

This clonotype was seen at least ten times. This may be a read error, as it is one base from a much larger clone. The chain has TRBV29-1 and TRBJ2-1; no clear D. TRBJ2-7 matches the DNA end more closely, so the J call is doubtful. Germline assignment: CDR1 SQVTM and CDR2 ANQGSEA. CDR3 length: 15 residues. The CDR3 DNA reads TGCAGCGTTGAAATTTGGGATAGCTCCTACAATGAGCAGTACTTC. Its protein is CSVEIWDSSYNEQYF.

As regards this clonotype: One end of the junction is discordant with germline, which a read error may explain. The chain carries TRBV5-1 and TRBJ2-1; TRBD1 agrees at 8 bases. Germline V gene sequence: CDR1 SGHRS, CDR2 YFSETQ. This CDR3 is 15 amino acids long. The CDR3 DNA follows: TGCGCCAGCAGTATGGGACAGGACTTCTACAGTGAGCAGTTCTTC. Protein product: CASSMGQDFYSEQFF.

This chain uses TRBV7-2 with TRBJ1-6, with a possible D match to TRBD1 (5 bases). V lost 5 bases and J 5 bases, leaving 16 bases between the germline ends. CDR1 and CDR2 (germline): SGHTA, FQGNSA. CDR3 length equals 16 residues. CDR3 protein: CASSPRSGANNSPLHF. Written as DNA, the CDR3 is TGTGCCAGCAGCCCTCGGTCTGGGGCCAATAATTCACCCCTCCACTTT.

This chain uses TRBV5-1 with TRBJ2-3, with D tentatively TRBD2 (6 bases). The CDR3 totals 17 residues. Germline lookup yields CDR1 SGHRS and CDR2 YFSETQ. V lost 4 bases to trimming and J lost 2 bases, with 20 bases between them. CDR3: CASSPREPIDPTDTQYF. CDR3 nucleotides: TGCGCCAGCAGCCCCCGGGAGCCTATCGACCCCACAGATACGCAGTATTTT.

This sequence joins TRBV29-1 and TRBJ2-4, with D possibly matching TRBD1 (6 bases). Near its end, the DNA agrees better with TRBJ2-7, so the J call may be wrong. The CDR3 is 13 amino acids. Germline V gives CDR1 SQVTM, CDR2 ANQGSEA. The CDR3 bases are TGCAGCGCCCACGGTCAGGGGCGCTACGAGCAGTACTTC. Protein sequence: CSAHGQGRYEQYF.

The gene calls are TRBV15 and TRBJ1-2; D unresolved. V was trimmed by 0 bases and J by 13 bases, leaving 12 bases between them. This CDR3 contains 12 residues. Germline V gene lookup returns CDR1 LNHNV and CDR2 YYDKDF (reference sequence). This chain's CDR3 is CATSRDHQAATF. In DNA form, the CDR3 reads TGTGCCACCAGCAGAGATCACCAAGCGGCCACCTTC.

This clonotype was seen repeatedly, ten times or more. This chain uses TRBV6-2 or TRBV6-3 with TRBJ2-4; 8 nucleotides align to TRBD2. V shed 5 bases, J shed 8 bases, and the junction held 11 bases outside the gene matches. Per the germline V gene, CDR1 is MNHEY and CDR2 is SVGEGT. The CDR3 is made up of 15 amino acids. This chain's CDR3 is CASSTGTSQRDIQYF. In DNA, the CDR3 is TGTGCCAGCAGTACCGGGACTAGTCAGAGGGACATTCAGTACTTC.

Notes on this clonotype: A much more abundant neighbour one base away suggests this may be a read error. The chain couples TRBV12-3 or TRBV12-4 to TRBJ2-7; D tentatively reads TRBD1 or TRBD2 (5 bases each). The CDR3 is 14 residues long. V lost 5 bases, J lost 0 bases, and 11 bases lay in between. The DNA for the CDR3 is TGTGCCAGCAGTGTTTGGGGGAGCTCCTACGAGCAGTACTTC. It translates to CASSVWGSSYEQYF.

The chain combines TRBV4-1 with TRBJ2-1, with D hard to call. Germline CDR1 reads MGHRA; CDR2 reads YSYEKL. The V end was cut by 0 bases, the J end by 8 bases, with 17 bases between. The CDR3 consists of 16 residues. CDR3 DNA sequence: TGCGCCAGCAGCCAAGATACCCCCGAGTGGGTGGATGAGCAGTTCTTC. This gives the protein CASSQDTPEWVDEQFF.

The rearrangement joins TRBV5-6 to TRBJ2-1; D may match TRBD1 or TRBD2 (5 bases each). This CDR3 contains 13 residues. Germline loops: CDR1 SGHDT, CDR2 YYEEEE. The ends were cut back, 6 bases at V and 6 bases at J, with 13 bases in the middle. DNA for the CDR3: TGTGCCAGCACCGAGGGACGGTTCAATGAGCAGTTCTTC. Translation gives CASTEGRFNEQFF.

This clonotype was seen at least ten times. The chain recombines TRBV7-3 with TRBJ1-6, with 7 bases identical to TRBD1. CDR3 size: 18 residues. Per germline, CDR1 SGHTA and CDR2 FQGTGA. V shed 5 bases, J shed 8 bases, and the junction held 18 bases outside the gene matches. DNA of the CDR3: TGTGCCAGCAGCCACCACAAGACAGGGAAGAGGGAGGATTCACCCCTCCACTTT. This codes for CASSHHKTGKREDSPLHF. Full variable domain (outside the CDR3, taken from reference TRBV7-3 and TRBJ1-6): GAGVSQTPSNKVTEKGKYVELRCDPISGHTALYWYRQSLGQGPEFLIYFQGTGAADDSGLPNDRFFAVRPEGSVSTLKIQRTERGDSAVYLCASSHHKTGKREDSPLHFGNGTRLTVT.

In this sample, this clonotype turned up many times. The chain carries TRBV6-6 and TRBJ2-7; TRBD1 agrees at 8 bases. CDR3 length equals 14 residues. The germline V gene encodes CDR1 MNHNY and CDR2 SVGAGI (reference sequence). V dropped 5 bases and J dropped 2; count of bases not matched to a gene: 5. CDR3 bases: TGTGCCAGCAGTACCGGGGGACAGGCCTACGAGCAGTACTTC. Residues: CASSTGGQAYEQYF.

At least ten counts were recorded for this clonotype. The chain uses TRBV29-1 and TRBJ2-7; TRBD1 might be the D (5 bases). This CDR3 is 12 amino acids long. V lost 4 bases and J lost 5, with 12 bases in between. CDR1 SQVTM and CDR2 ANQGSEA come from the germline V gene. This chain's CDR3 is CSVVGAGHEQYF. The CDR3 DNA reads TGCAGCGTTGTTGGGGCTGGCCACGAGCAGTACTTC.

The chain recombines TRBV12-3 or TRBV12-4 with TRBJ2-5; no clear D. The CDR3 contains 11 residues. The V and J ends lost 5 bases and 11 bases respectively, with 12 bases between them. The CDR3 is CASSQGRAQYF. The CDR3 DNA follows: TGTGCCAGCAGTCAAGGCCGTGCGCAGTACTTC.